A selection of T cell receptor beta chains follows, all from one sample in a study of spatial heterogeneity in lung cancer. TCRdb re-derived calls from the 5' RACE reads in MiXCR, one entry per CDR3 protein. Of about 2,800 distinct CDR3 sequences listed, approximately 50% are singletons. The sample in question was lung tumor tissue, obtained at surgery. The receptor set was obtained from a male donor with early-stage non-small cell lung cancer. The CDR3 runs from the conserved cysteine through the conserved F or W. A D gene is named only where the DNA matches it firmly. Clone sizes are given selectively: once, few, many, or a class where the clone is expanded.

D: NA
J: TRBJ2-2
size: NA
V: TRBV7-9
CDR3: CATATDTGELFF
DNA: TGTGCCACCGCGACCGACACCGGGGAGCTGTTTTTT

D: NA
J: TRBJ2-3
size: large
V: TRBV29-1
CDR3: CSVRSGTDTQYF
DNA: TGCAGCGTTCGGAGCGGCACAGATACGCAGTATTTT

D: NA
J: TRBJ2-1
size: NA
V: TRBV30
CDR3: CAWKGYYNEQFF
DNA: TGTGCCTGGAAGGGCTACTACAATGAGCAGTTCTTC

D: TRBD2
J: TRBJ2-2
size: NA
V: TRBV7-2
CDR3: CASSLGAGGPGGELFF
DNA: TGTGCCAGCAGCTTAGGAGCGGGGGGGCCCGGCGGGGAGCTGTTTTTT

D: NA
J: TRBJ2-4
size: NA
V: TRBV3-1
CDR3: CASSQVFKEVKNIQYF
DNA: TGTGCCAGCAGCCAAGTTTTTAAGGAGGTCAAAAACATTCAGTACTTC

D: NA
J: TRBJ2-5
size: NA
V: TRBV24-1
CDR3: CATSDNDNVYQETQYF
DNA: TGTGCCACCAGTGACAACGACAACGTATATCAAGAGACCCAGTACTTC

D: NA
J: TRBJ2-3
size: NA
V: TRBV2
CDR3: CASSDWDLETDTQYF
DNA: TGTGCCAGCAGTGATTGGGACCTGGAAACAGATACGCAGTATTTT

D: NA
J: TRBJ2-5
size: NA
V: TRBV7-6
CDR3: CASSLSWGGPGETQYF
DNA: TGTGCCAGCAGCTTGAGCTGGGGGGGGCCCGGAGAGACCCAGTACTTC

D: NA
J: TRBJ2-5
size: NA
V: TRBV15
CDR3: CATSRDYGIQETQYF
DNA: TGTGCCACCAGCAGAGATTACGGGATTCAAGAGACCCAGTACTTC

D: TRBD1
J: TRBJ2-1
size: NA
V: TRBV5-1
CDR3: CASSLGQGAGEQFF
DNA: TGCGCCAGCAGCTTGGGACAGGGGGCTGGTGAGCAGTTCTTC

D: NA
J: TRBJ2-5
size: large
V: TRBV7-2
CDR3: CASSPYTGAEETQYF
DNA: TGTGCCAGCAGCCCGTATACGGGGGCCGAAGAGACCCAGTACTTC

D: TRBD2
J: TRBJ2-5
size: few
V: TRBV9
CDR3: CASSPSGGRGSETQYF
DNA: TGTGCCAGCAGCCCCTCGGGGGGACGGGGTTCAGAGACCCAGTACTTC

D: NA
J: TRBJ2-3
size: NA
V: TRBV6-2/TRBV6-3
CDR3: CASRTTDTQYF
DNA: TGTGCCAGCAGAACCACAGATACGCAGTATTTT

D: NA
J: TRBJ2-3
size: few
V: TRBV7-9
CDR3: CASSLGLRVLNTDTQYF
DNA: TGTGCCAGCAGCTTAGGTTTAAGGGTCCTAAACACAGATACGCAGTATTTT

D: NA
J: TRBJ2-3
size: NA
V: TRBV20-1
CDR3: CSAPRTDTQYF
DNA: TGCAGTGCTCCAAGAACAGATACGCAGTATTTT

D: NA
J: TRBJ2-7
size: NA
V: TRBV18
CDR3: CASSPRDGFPYEQYF
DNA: TGTGCCAGCTCACCAAGAGACGGATTTCCTTACGAGCAGTACTTC

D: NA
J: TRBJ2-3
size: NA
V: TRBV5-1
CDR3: CASSLVQYTDTQYF
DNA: TGCGCCAGCAGCTTGGTTCAATACACAGATACGCAGTATTTT

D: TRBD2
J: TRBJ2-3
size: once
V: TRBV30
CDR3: CAWSVVSGALTDTQYF
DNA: TGTGCCTGGAGTGTAGTTAGCGGGGCTCTCACAGATACGCAGTATTTT

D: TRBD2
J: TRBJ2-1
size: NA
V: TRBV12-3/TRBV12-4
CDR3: CASSLEAGYQFF
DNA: TGTGCCAGCAGTTTGGAAGCGGGGTACCAGTTCTTC

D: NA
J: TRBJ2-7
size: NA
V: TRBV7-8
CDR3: CASSLVIRRLVGYEQYF
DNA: TGTGCCAGCAGCTTAGTAATTCGGCGTTTGGTAGGGTACGAGCAGTACTTC

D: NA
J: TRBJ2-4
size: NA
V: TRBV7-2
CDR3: CASSGGLNFKNIQYF
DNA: TGTGCCAGCAGCGGCGGGCTGAATTTTAAAAACATTCAGTACTTC

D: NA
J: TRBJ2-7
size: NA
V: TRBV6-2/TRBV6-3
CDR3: CASSERDRWEFYEQYF
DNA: TGTGCCAGCAGTGAACGAGACAGGTGGGAATTCTACGAGCAGTACTTC

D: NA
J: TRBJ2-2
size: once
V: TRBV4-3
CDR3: CASSQDWAARELFF
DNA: TGCGCCAGCAGCCAAGACTGGGCGGCCCGGGAGCTGTTTTTT

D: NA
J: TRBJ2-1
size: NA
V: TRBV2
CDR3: CASRLLVTGYEFF
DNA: TGTGCCAGCAGACTACTAGTGACGGGGTATGAGTTCTTC

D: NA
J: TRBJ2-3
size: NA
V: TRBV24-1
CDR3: CATSSSLTHTQYF
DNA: TGTGCCACCAGTTCATCCCTCACGCATACGCAGTATTTT

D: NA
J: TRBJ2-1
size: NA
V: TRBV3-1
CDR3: CASSQVGSDNEQFF
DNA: TGTGCCAGCAGCCAAGTGGGGTCAGACAATGAGCAGTTCTTC

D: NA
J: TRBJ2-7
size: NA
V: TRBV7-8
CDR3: CASSLDTRRDEQYF
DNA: TGTGCCAGCAGCTTAGACACCCGCCGAGACGAGCAGTACTTC

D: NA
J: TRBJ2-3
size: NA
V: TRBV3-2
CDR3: CASSQCPFKSSTDTQYF
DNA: TGTGCCAGCAGCCAATGTCCTTTTAAAAGTAGCACAGATACGCAGTATTTT

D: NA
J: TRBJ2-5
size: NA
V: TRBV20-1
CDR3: CSARDLGRIQETQYF
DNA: TGCAGTGCTAGAGATCTTGGACGGATACAAGAGACCCAGTACTTC

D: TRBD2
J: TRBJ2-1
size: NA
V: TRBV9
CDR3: CASSDRTSGTGNEQFF
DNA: TGTGCCAGCAGCGACCGAACTAGCGGGACTGGAAATGAGCAGTTCTTC

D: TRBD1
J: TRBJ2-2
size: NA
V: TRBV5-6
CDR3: CASSWDRVPGELFF
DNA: TGTGCCAGCAGCTGGGACAGGGTCCCCGGGGAGCTGTTTTTT

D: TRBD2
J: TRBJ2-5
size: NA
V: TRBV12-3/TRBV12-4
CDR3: CASQSSGRETQYF
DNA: TGTGCCAGCCAATCTAGCGGGAGGGAGACCCAGTACTTC

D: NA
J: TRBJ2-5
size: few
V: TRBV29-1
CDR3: CSVAGLSQETQYF
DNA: TGCAGCGTTGCGGGACTCTCACAAGAGACCCAGTACTTC

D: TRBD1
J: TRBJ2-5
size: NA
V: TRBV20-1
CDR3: CSWGDRGHIQETQYF
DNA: TGCAGCTGGGGTGACAGGGGGCATATCCAAGAGACCCAGTACTTC

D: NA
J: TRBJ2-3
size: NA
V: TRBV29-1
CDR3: CSVEEAGSGIGAPDTQYF
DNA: TGCAGCGTTGAAGAGGCGGGTTCCGGGATTGGGGCGCCAGATACGCAGTATTTT

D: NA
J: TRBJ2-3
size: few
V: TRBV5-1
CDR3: CASSLLTGPSTDTQYF
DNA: TGCGCCAGCAGCTTGCTTACAGGGCCTAGCACAGATACGCAGTATTTT

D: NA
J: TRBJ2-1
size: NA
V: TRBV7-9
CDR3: CASSLSGTGGNEQFF
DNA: TGTGCCAGCAGCTTATCCGGGACCGGGGGCAATGAGCAGTTCTTC

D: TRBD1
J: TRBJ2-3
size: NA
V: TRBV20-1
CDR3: CSAENPGGATDTQYF
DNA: TGCAGTGCTGAGAATCCAGGGGGCGCAACAGATACGCAGTATTTT

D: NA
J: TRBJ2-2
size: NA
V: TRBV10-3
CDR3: CAIRDIPTGELFF
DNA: TGTGCCATCAGGGACATACCCACCGGGGAGCTGTTTTTT

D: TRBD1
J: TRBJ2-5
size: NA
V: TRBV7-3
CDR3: CASSYGQGETQYF
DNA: TGTGCCAGCAGCTACGGACAGGGAGAGACCCAGTACTTC